The 26 T cell receptor beta chains below were found in one sample sequenced in a study of OX40 agonist ivuxolimab in advanced cancers. Sequencing was performed with immunoSEQ multiplex PCR; in TCRdb, only in-frame clones are kept and a portion is missing. The sample lists about 79,000 clones, about 94% occurring once. The sample was CD4+ or CD8+ T cells sorted from blood, taken in a trial of the OX40 agonist ivuxolimab. These receptors all stem from an adult with an advanced solid tumor such as melanoma, head and neck, liver or kidney cancer.

The chain links TRBV4-2 to TRBJ1-1; D perhaps matches TRBD1 (6 bases). V was clipped by 4 bases and J by 3 bases, with 9 bases between them. CDR3 length: 13 residues. CDR1 and CDR2 (germline): LGHNA, YNFKEQ. CDR3 bases: TGTGCCAGCAGCCCTCCAGGGGACACTGAAGCTTTCTTT. Protein: CASSPPGDTEAFF.

The rearrangement joins TRBV7-9 to TRBJ2-5; TRBD1 matches at 7 bases. The V gene end was trimmed by 6 bases and the J gene end by 2 bases; junction bases not matched to a gene: 3. The CDR3 has 13 amino acids. Germline V CDR1 and CDR2: SEHNR, FQNEAQ (reference sequence). CDR3 protein: CASRPGQQETQYF. The DNA of the CDR3 is TGTGCCAGCAGGCCGGGACAGCAAGAGACCCAGTACTTC.

This clone was picked up one time. V gene TRBV9 combines with J gene TRBJ2-1, with D tentatively TRBD1 or TRBD2 (5 bases each). The V end was cut by 0 bases, the J end by 7 bases, with 11 bases between. Germline V gives CDR1 SGDLS, CDR2 YYNGEE. This CDR3 is 14 amino acids long. Here the CDR3 reads CASSVGSGQNEQFF. The CDR3 bases are TGTGCCAGCAGCGTAGGGAGCGGACAAAATGAGCAGTTCTTC.

The V gene is TRBV15, the J gene TRBJ1-1, with a tentative D call TRBD1 (6 bases). The V gene's germline CDR1 is LNHNV and CDR2 YYDKDF (reference sequence). Between the trimmed V and J ends, which lost 1 base and 1 base, there was a span of 10 bases. The CDR3 length is 15 residues. The CDR3 is CATSRGTGANTEAFF. CDR3 nucleotide sequence: TGTGCCACCAGCAGAGGAACGGGGGCGAACACTGAAGCTTTCTTT.

V is TRBV19 and J is TRBJ2-2, with D unresolved. The germline CDR1 and CDR2 sequences are LNHDA and SQIVND (reference sequence). The V end lost 7 bases, the J end lost 6 bases, and 12 bases lay between the germline ends. The CDR3 length is 13 residues. This CDR3 reads CASTKLLAGELFF. CDR3 nucleotides: TGTGCCAGTACCAAGCTTCTCGCCGGGGAGCTGTTTTTT.

The chain uses TRBV5-1 and TRBJ2-1, with unresolved D. This CDR3 comprises 13 residues. Germline assignment: CDR1 SGHRS and CDR2 YFSETQ. The V end was cut by 0 bases, the J end by 6 bases, with 7 bases between. The CDR3 nucleotides read TGCGCCAGCAGCTTGGAGCGAGCCAATGAGCAGTTCTTC. This translates into CASSLERANEQFF.

The rearrangement links TRBV19 to TRBJ2-7; D call uncertain. This CDR3 is built from 14 residues. Germline lookup yields CDR1 LNHDA and CDR2 SQIVND (reference sequence). V was pared by 8 bases and J by 3 bases, with 17 bases between. CDR3 nucleotide sequence: TGTGCCAGTTCTCCCCAGGCTTCAAGCTACGAGCAGTACTTC. Protein product: CASSPQASSYEQYF.

The chain employs TRBV27 and TRBJ1-5; 7 bases align to TRBD1. Germline trimming cut 9 bases from V and 3 bases from J; bases unmatched to any gene: 8. Germline V gene data show CDR1 as MNHEY and CDR2 as SMNVEV (reference sequence). There are 14 residues in the CDR3. The CDR3 DNA follows: TGTGCCAGTCGCGACAGGGAACCCAATCAGCCCCAGCATTTT. Translated: CASRDREPNQPQHF.

The chain employs TRBV28 and TRBJ2-2; D is ambiguous. Germline CDR1 is MDHEN and CDR2 is SYDVKM. The CDR3 contains 14 residues. V lost 3 bases and J 0 bases, leaving 5 bases between the germline ends. The CDR3 DNA reads TGTGCCAGCAGTTTTAGGGCGAACACCGGGGAGCTGTTTTTT. It specifies CASSFRANTGELFF.

The chain employs TRBV6-1 and TRBJ2-5, with a weak D call TRBD1 (5 bases). Near its end, the DNA agrees better with TRBJ2-7, so the J call may be wrong. CDR1 is MNHNS and CDR2 is SASEGT in the germline V gene. The CDR3 is 13 residues long. The CDR3 coding sequence is TGTGCCAGCAGTGAAGGACAGACCTACGAGCAGTACTTC. Translated: CASSEGQTYEQYF.

The chain carries TRBV6-4 and TRBJ2-1, with 11 bases fitting TRBD2. Looked up from germline, CDR1 is MRHNA and CDR2 is SNTAGT. The length of the CDR3 is 17 residues. Trimming cost V 1 base and J 4 bases; bases outside gene matches: 6. CDR3 protein: CASSDLPTSGTYNEQFF. The CDR3 nucleotides read TGTGCCAGCAGTGACTTGCCGACTAGCGGGACTTACAATGAGCAGTTCTTC.

CDR3 protein: CASGAGSYEQYF. CDR3 DNA: TGCGCCAGCGGGGCAGGGTCCTACGAGCAGTACTTC. The chain couples TRBV5-1 to TRBJ2-7, with a weak D call TRBD1 (5 bases). Trimming took off 7 bases at V and 1 base at J, with 9 bases between the two ends. CDR3 length: 12 amino acids. Germline CDR1 SGHRS, CDR2 YFSETQ.

The CDR3 loop reads CASSAGTGDTGELFF. Written as DNA, the CDR3 is TGTGCCAGCAGTGCCGGGACAGGGGACACCGGGGAGCTGTTTTTT. V and J are TRBV6-1 and TRBJ2-2, with 10 nucleotides matching TRBD1. J lost 3 bases, V lost 4 bases, and 2 bases had no gene match. This CDR3 has 15 residues. Looked up from germline, CDR1 is MNHNS and CDR2 is SASEGT.

The rearrangement joins TRBV7-9 to TRBJ1-2; 7 bases fit TRBD1. The V gene end was trimmed by 5 bases and the J gene end by 9 bases; junction bases not matched to a gene: 9. This CDR3 is built from 13 residues. Germline assignment: CDR1 SEHNR and CDR2 FQNEAQ (reference sequence). The CDR3 is CASSVGTASSYTF. As DNA, the CDR3 is TGTGCCAGCAGCGTCGGGACAGCCTCAAGCTACACCTTC.

CDR3 loop: CASSLVKGSTDTQYF. The CDR3 DNA reads as TGTGCCAGCAGCTTAGTTAAGGGAAGCACAGATACGCAGTATTTT. This chain links TRBV7-9 with TRBJ2-3; D not certain. Germline V CDR1 and CDR2: SEHNR, FQNEAQ (reference sequence). The ends were cut back, 1 base at V and 0 bases at J, with 8 bases in the middle. This CDR3 has 15 residues.

The rearrangement joins TRBV18 to TRBJ2-5; 8 bases fit TRBD2. CDR1 is KGHSH, CDR2 LQKENI, per germline. There are 16 residues in the CDR3. V was pared by 2 bases and J by 5 bases, with 10 bases of the junction left unmatched. CDR3 loop: CASSPWTSNAWETQYF. The CDR3 coding sequence is TGTGCCAGCTCACCATGGACTAGCAACGCGTGGGAGACCCAGTACTTC. The whole variable domain, remainder taken from reference TRBV18 and TRBJ2-5, is NAGVMQNPRHLVRRRGQEARLRCSPMKGHSHVYWYRQLPEEGLKFMVYLQKENIIDESGMPKERFSAEFPKEGPSILRIQQVVRGDSAAYFCASSPWTSNAWETQYFGPGTRLLVL.

V gene TRBV28 combines with J gene TRBJ1-1; 7 bases match TRBD1. The CDR3 extends over 15 amino acids. V shed 6 bases, J shed 4 bases, and the junction held 11 bases outside the gene matches. Germline CDR1 is MDHEN and CDR2 is SYDVKM. CDR3 in amino acids: CASSLYRGSSTEAFF. CDR3 DNA: TGTGCCAGCAGCCTTTACAGGGGCTCGAGCACTGAAGCTTTCTTT. Filled out from reference TRBV28 and TRBJ1-1, the complete variable domain reads DVKVTQSSRYLVKRTGEKVFLECVQDMDHENMFWYRQDPGLGLRLIYFSYDVKMKEKGDIPEGYSVSREKKERFSLILESASTNQTSMYLCASSLYRGSSTEAFFGQGTRLTVV.

This clone was detected once. The V and J genes are TRBV6-1 and TRBJ1-3; D gene ambiguous. The ends were cut back, 2 bases at V and 1 base at J, with 6 bases in the middle. Germline V CDR1 and CDR2: MNHNS, SASEGT. This CDR3 contains 14 residues. CDR3 loop: CASSETGSGNTIYF. The CDR3 DNA follows: TGTGCCAGCAGTGAAACGGGATCTGGAAACACCATATATTTT.

The rearrangement links TRBV7-9 to TRBJ1-2; D is unresolved. CDR3 length: 13 amino acids. Looked up from germline, CDR1 is SEHNR and CDR2 is FQNEAQ (reference sequence). Trimming took 1 base from V and 4 from J, leaving 7 bases between them. DNA of the CDR3: TGTGCCAGCAGCTTAGGCACCCTCTATGGCTACACCTTC. It yields the protein CASSLGTLYGYTF.

The chain is built from TRBV11-1 and TRBJ2-1; D ambiguous. Germline CDR1 is SGHAT and CDR2 is FQDESV (reference sequence). The CDR3 has 18 amino acids. The V end lost 2 bases, the J end lost 0 bases, and 17 bases lay between the germline ends. CDR3 in DNA: TGTGCCAGCAGCTTATTCACTGGACCGCCCAACTCCTACAATGAGCAGTTCTTC. This codes for CASSLFTGPPNSYNEQFF.

This clone came up once. The chain uses TRBV5-1 and TRBJ2-1; the D is unclear. This CDR3 is built from 11 residues. V shed 3 bases and J shed 10 bases, with 8 bases lying between them. Germline CDR1 is SGHRS and CDR2 is YFSETQ. DNA of the CDR3: TGCGCCAGCAGCTGGGAAGTCGAGCAGTTCTTC. Translation gives CASSWEVEQFF.

This chain uses TRBV5-6 with TRBJ2-7, with 7 bases lining up with TRBD2. The CDR3 spans 15 residues. The ends lost 0 bases at V and 3 bases at J; junction bases unmatched: 6. The germline V gene has CDR1 SGHDT and CDR2 YYEEEE. In DNA form, the CDR3 reads TGTGCCAGCAGCTTGGATCCTAGCGGCGGCTACGAGCAGTACTTC. Its protein product is CASSLDPSGGYEQYF.

The rearrangement uses TRBV28 and TRBJ2-1; 7 bases are shared with TRBD2. The junction had 11 bases not matched to a gene; V was cut back by 6 bases and J by 6 bases. The CDR3 has 15 amino acids. In germline, CDR1 is MDHEN, CDR2 SYDVKM. The CDR3 DNA is TGTGCCAGCAGCTTGACTAGCTTTATCCTCAATGAGCAGTTCTTC. Its translation is CASSLTSFILNEQFF.

The rearrangement links TRBV7-6 to TRBJ1-1; 10 bases match TRBD1. Germline CDR1 and CDR2: SGHVS and FNYEAQ. CDR3 length: 14 amino acids. Trimming took 1 base from V and 8 from J; bases not matched to a gene: 4. CDR3 in DNA: TGTGCCAGCAGCTTAGGGACAGGGGGTGAAGAAGCTTTCTTT. Translation: CASSLGTGGEEAFF. The full variable domain, in which reference TRBV7-6 and TRBJ1-1 provide the parts outside the CDR3, is GAGVSQSPRYKVTKRGQDVALRCDPISGHVSLYWYRQALGQGPEFLTYFNYEAQQDKSGLPNDRFSAERPEGSISTLTIQRTEQRDSAMYRCASSLGTGGEEAFFGQGTRLTVV.

The chain recombines TRBV29-1 with TRBJ2-7, with D tentatively TRBD2 (6 bases). The germline V gene encodes CDR1 SQVTM and CDR2 ANQGSEA. The germline V and J ends were trimmed by 3 bases and 2 bases, with 14 bases remaining between them. This CDR3 region has 14 residues. The CDR3 nucleotides are TGCAGCGTTGACGCAGGGACTTTTCCCTACGAGCAGTACTTC. This sequence encodes CSVDAGTFPYEQYF.

The chain is built from TRBV6-1 and TRBJ1-4, with 8 bases identical to TRBD1. The germline CDR1 and CDR2 sequences are MNHNS and SASEGT. The V segment lost 0 bases and the J segment 8 bases; nucleotides outside the gene matches: 5. This CDR3 is built from 15 residues. This CDR3 is CASSEATGAGEKLFF. The CDR3 nucleotides are TGTGCCAGCAGTGAAGCGACAGGGGCAGGGGAAAAACTGTTTTTT.